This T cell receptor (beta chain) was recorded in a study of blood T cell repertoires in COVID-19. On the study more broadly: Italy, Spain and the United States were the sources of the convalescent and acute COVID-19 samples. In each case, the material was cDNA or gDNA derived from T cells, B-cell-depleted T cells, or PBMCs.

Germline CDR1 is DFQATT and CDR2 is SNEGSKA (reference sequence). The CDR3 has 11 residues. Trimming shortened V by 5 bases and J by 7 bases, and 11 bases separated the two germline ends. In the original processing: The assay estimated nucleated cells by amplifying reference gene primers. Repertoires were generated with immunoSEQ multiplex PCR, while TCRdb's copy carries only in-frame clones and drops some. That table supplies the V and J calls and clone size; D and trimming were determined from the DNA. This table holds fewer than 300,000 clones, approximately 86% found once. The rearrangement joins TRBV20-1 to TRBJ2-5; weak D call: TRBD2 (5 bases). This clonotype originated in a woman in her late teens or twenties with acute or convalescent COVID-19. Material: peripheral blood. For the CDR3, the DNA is TGCAGTGCTCCCGCCGCGGGGACCCAGTACTTC. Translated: CSAPAAGTQYF.